This T cell receptor beta chain was sequenced for a study of CD8 T cells in ankylosing spondylitis. To note about this clonotype: Its antigen remains unidentified.

Trimming removed 4 bases from V and 2 bases from J; junction bases left unmatched: 3. The CDR3 totals 14 residues. Overall study findings and caveats: Matched synovial fluid from ankylosing spondylitis patients was reported to be enriched for disease-linked clones. Apparently characteristic of ankylosing spondylitis blood was a TCR beta motif (about eight highly homologous variants).

TCR beta libraries were made by quantitative 5'-RACE with molecular barcodes. MiXCR, applied by TCRdb to the 5' RACE reads, yields one record per CDR3 protein. The sample carries about 360,000 distinct CDR3 sequences, approximately 22% recorded once. This chain connects TRBV12-3 or TRBV12-4 to TRBJ2-3, with 7 positions matching TRBD1. The sequence derives from a male donor with ankylosing spondylitis or in good health (not recorded which). The sample was blood, either unsorted or a sorted T cell fraction (not recorded which). The CDR3 spells CASSWTGPTDTQYF. CDR3 in DNA: TGTGCCAGCAGTTGGACAGGCCCCACAGATACGCAGTATTTT.